This TCR beta chain came from a study of T cells after yellow fever vaccination. Overall study context: It was SMART-Seq v4 Ultra Low Input that prepared the fractions with low cell numbers. Findings and caveats of the study: The booster saw the reappearance of most primary-vaccination clones (approximately 97% CD4, 88% CD8). Weaker overall was a secondary response that nonetheless peaked faster, on day 5 versus 15.

Germline V gene lookup returns CDR1 SGHDN and CDR2 FVKESK. The CDR3 consists of 17 residues. The V end was cut by 3 bases, the J end by 0 bases, with 12 bases between. One entry per CDR3 protein results from TCRdb running MiXCR on the 5' RACE reads. Of around 300,000 distinct CDR3 sequences listed, about 4% are singletons. Regarding this clonotype: What it recognizes is unknown.

The receptor's source is a man aged 18 to 30 who received the YFV17D yellow fever vaccine. Here the sequenced sample was PBMCs, taken 5 days after the yellow fever booster vaccination. The J gene is TRBJ2-6, the V gene TRBV14; D not certain. The CDR3 DNA follows: TGTGCCAGCAGCCACAGTGTCTGGAGCTCTGGGGCCAACGTCCTGACTTTC. Its protein product is CASSHSVWSSGANVLTF.